These T cell receptor beta chains were read from a single sample in a study of blood T cell repertoires in COVID-19. The repertoire was sequenced with immunoSEQ multiplex PCR; TCRdb's copy has only in-frame clones and lacks some. The table lists over 100,000 clones, around 84% of them singletons. The sequenced sample consisted of peripheral blood. The receptors originated from a man aged 45-65 years with active or convalescent COVID-19. CDR3s include the opening cysteine and the closing phenylalanine or tryptophan.

cdr3_aa: CASSDRGGRTDTQYF; j_call: TRBJ2-3; v_call: TRBV5-4
cdr3_aa: CASSPSAGSGNTIYF; j_call: TRBJ1-3; v_call: TRBV18
cdr3_aa: CAWNLDSGIGGYTF; j_call: TRBJ1-2; v_call: TRBV30
cdr3_aa: CASSLGLAGTSTNTQYF; j_call: TRBJ2-3; v_call: TRBV7-6
cdr3_aa: CASSQTSGGTTGELFF; j_call: TRBJ2-2; v_call: TRBV27
cdr3_aa: CASSQEDRGHGYTF; j_call: TRBJ1-2; v_call: TRBV3-1/TRBV3-2
cdr3_aa: CASSLGPPGDNSPLHF; j_call: TRBJ1-6; v_call: TRBV18
cdr3_aa: CASSLSTGNTGELFF; j_call: TRBJ2-2; v_call: TRBV11-3
cdr3_aa: CASSPTTPQETQYF; j_call: TRBJ2-5; v_call: TRBV5-1
cdr3_aa: CASSLGDRDGETQYF; j_call: TRBJ2-5; v_call: TRBV7-2
cdr3_aa: CATSDLGGQGLYGYTF; j_call: TRBJ1-2; v_call: TRBV24-1